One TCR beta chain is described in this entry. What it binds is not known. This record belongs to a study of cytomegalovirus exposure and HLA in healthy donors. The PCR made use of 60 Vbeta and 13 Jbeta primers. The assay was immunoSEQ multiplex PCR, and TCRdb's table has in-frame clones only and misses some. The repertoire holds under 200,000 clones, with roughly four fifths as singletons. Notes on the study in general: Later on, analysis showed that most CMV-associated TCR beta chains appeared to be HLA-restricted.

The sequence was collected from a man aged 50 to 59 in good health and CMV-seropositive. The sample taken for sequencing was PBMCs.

CDR3 loop: CASSVAFKGYWTEAFF. CDR3 in DNA: TGTGCCAGCAGCGTAGCTTTCAAGGGGTATTGGACTGAAGCTTTCTTT. The chain recombines TRBV9 with TRBJ1-1; maybe TRBD1 (5 bases). The germline CDR1 and CDR2 sequences are SGDLS and YYNGEE. The CDR3 is made up of 16 amino acids. Trimming removed 0 bases at V and 5 bases at J, with 17 bases between.